This entry concerns a single TCR beta chain. The data were taken from a study of CD8+ T cells in alopecia areata. This sample's treatment: oral pan-JAK inhibitor, 5-10 mg twice daily. It was cDNA, reverse transcribed from extracted RNA, that served as the sequencing template. Data came from immunoSEQ multiplex PCR; TCRdb stores just in-frame clones and leaves some out. Of about 160,000 clones listed, less than 70% are singletons. The material sequenced was CD4+ T cells sorted from blood, taken at week 24, from a patient treated with tofacitinib. This TCR derives from a human donor with alopecia areata.

This CDR3 is CASSPVAAQNTEAFF. The CDR3 coding sequence is TGCGCCAGCAGCCCCGTCGCGGCACAAAACACTGAAGCTTTCTTT. This chain links TRBV5-1 with TRBJ1-1; D is unclear. The CDR3 length is 15 residues. V was cut by 4 bases and J by 2 bases, with 15 bases left in between. Germline V gives CDR1 SGHRS, CDR2 YFSETQ.